One sample yielded the 19 T cell receptor beta chains listed below, sequenced in a study of regulatory T cells in long-lasting Graves disease. Arm-PCR of CDR3 regions and iRepertoire HTBI primers were used to build TCR beta libraries. TCRdb passed the multiplex PCR reads through MiXCR, listing each CDR3 protein once. Of about 660,000 distinct CDR3 sequences detected, approximately 31% appear once; the ten largest clones hold around 42%. Time point denoted: persistent/refractory GD, antithyroid drugs over 5 years with positive TRAb. RNA extracted from PBMCs served as the sequencing template. This material consisted of peripheral blood mononuclear cells (PBMCs), taken when the disease was refractory, from a patient treated with antithyroid drugs. These receptors were obtained from a female donor with Graves disease.

CDR3 sequence: CASSPFRDGNTEAFF. For the CDR3, the DNA is TGTGCCAGCAGTCCTTTCCGGGACGGTAACACTGAAGCTTTCTTT. The chain combines TRBV25-1 with TRBJ1-1, with D possibly matching TRBD1 (5 bases). Trimming removed 5 bases from V and 2 bases from J, with 15 bases in between. Germline V gives CDR1 MGHDK, CDR2 SYGVNS. This CDR3 region has 15 residues.

This clonotype was seen more than once but under ten times. CDR3 residues: CSAVGPSGNTIYF. The CDR3 bases are TGCAGTGCTGTTGGACCCTCTGGAAACACCATATATTTT. The genes are TRBV20-1 and TRBJ1-3; D ambiguous. The CDR3 extends over 13 amino acids. V lost 5 bases and J 0 bases, leaving 8 bases between the germline ends. The germline CDR1 and CDR2 sequences are DFQATT and SNEGSKA (reference sequence).

The chain links TRBV11-2 to TRBJ2-3, with 11 bases matching TRBD2. Germline values: CDR1 SGHAT, CDR2 FQNNGV. Trimming took 5 bases from V and 1 from J; bases not matched to a gene: 8. The CDR3 loop spans 17 amino acids. The CDR3 nucleotides read TGTGCCAGCAGCCCCGGGACTAGCGGAAAACGCACAGATACGCAGTATTTT. It specifies CASSPGTSGKRTDTQYF.

This chain joins TRBV2 and TRBJ2-5; 8 bases align to TRBD2. This CDR3 region has 14 residues. Unmatched junction bases numbered 1, after V lost 2 bases and J lost 2 bases. Looked up from germline, CDR1 is SNHLY and CDR2 is FYNNEI. The CDR3 DNA follows: TGTGCCAGCAGTGAAATAGCGGGGCAAGAGACCCAGTACTTC. This encodes CASSEIAGQETQYF.

The chain employs TRBV19 and TRBJ2-5; D is ambiguous. CDR1 and CDR2 (germline): LNHDA, SQIVND (reference sequence). V was cut by 3 bases and J by 5 bases, with 16 bases left in between. The CDR3 is made up of 15 amino acids. CDR3 coding DNA: TGTGCCAGTAGTATTGGGATATACCATGGGGAGACCCAGTACTTC. This gives the protein CASSIGIYHGETQYF.

J is TRBJ2-5 and V is TRBV27; D uncertain. The CDR3 is 14 residues long. The ends were cut back, 2 bases at V and 2 bases at J, with 9 bases in the middle. Germline loops: CDR1 MNHEY, CDR2 SMNVEV (reference sequence). The CDR3 DNA is TGTGCCAGCAGTTTAGGGTGGAAACAAGAGACCCAGTACTTC. This sequence encodes CASSLGWKQETQYF.

This chain joins TRBV11-1 and TRBJ2-1; 8 nucleotides agree with TRBD2. Germline values: CDR1 SGHAT, CDR2 FQDESV (reference sequence). Trimming removed 8 bases from V and 5 bases from J; junction bases left unmatched: 17. CDR3 length: 17 amino acids. The chain's CDR3 is CASVSRPGLVIDNEQFF. The DNA of the CDR3 is TGTGCCAGCGTTTCACGCCCGGGACTAGTCATTGACAATGAGCAGTTCTTC.

This clonotype was recorded a few times. The chain employs TRBV20-1 and TRBJ1-5; no clear D gene. Trimming removed 5 bases at V and 0 bases at J, with 8 bases between. The CDR3 covers 13 residues. Germline values: CDR1 DFQATT, CDR2 SNEGSKA (reference sequence). CDR3 amino acids: CSAQDISNQPQHF. In nucleotides, the CDR3 is TGCAGTGCTCAAGACATTAGCAATCAGCCCCAGCATTTT.

The chain is built from TRBV20-1 and TRBJ2-7, with D perhaps given as TRBD1 or TRBD2 (5 bases each). There are 13 residues in the CDR3. Trimming took 4 bases from V and 5 from J, leaving 15 bases between them. Germline-derived CDR1 and CDR2 are DFQATT and SNEGSKA (reference sequence). The CDR3 protein is CSAKGRSIDEQYF. As DNA, the CDR3 is TGCAGTGCTAAGGGACGGTCGATCGACGAGCAGTACTTC.

The rearrangement uses TRBV11-2 and TRBJ2-5; the D call may be TRBD1 or TRBD2 (8 bases each). The germline V and J ends were trimmed by 4 bases and 2 bases, with 17 bases remaining between them. Germline CDR1 is SGHAT and CDR2 is FQNNGV. CDR3 length: 16 residues. The CDR3 reads CASSSGGGRNQETQYF. For the CDR3, the DNA is TGTGCCAGCAGCTCAGGGGGCGGGAGGAATCAAGAGACCCAGTACTTC.

This clonotype was detected many times. V gene TRBV6-5 combines with J gene TRBJ1-4; no clear D gene. Germline V lookup: CDR1 MNHEY, CDR2 SVGAGI. The V and J ends lost 4 bases and 8 bases respectively, with 8 bases between them. The CDR3 is 12 residues long. This chain's CDR3 is CASSSPNEKLFF. CDR3 bases: TGTGCCAGCAGTTCCCCGAACGAAAAACTGTTTTTT.

This chain joins TRBV12-3 or TRBV12-4 and TRBJ2-3; D is uncertain. The V and J ends lost 4 bases and 2 bases respectively, with 1 base between them. This CDR3 is built from 11 residues. The CDR3 is CASSYTDTQYF. The CDR3 nucleotides are TGTGCCAGCAGTTACACAGATACGCAGTATTTT.

The chain recombines TRBV7-2 with TRBJ1-2; D possibly corresponds to TRBD1 (5 bases). The V end was cut by 5 bases, the J end by 0 bases, with 22 bases between. The length of the CDR3 is 18 residues. Germline CDR1 reads SGHTA; CDR2 reads FQGNSA. CDR3 sequence: CASSHPGTQELTNYGYTF. For the CDR3, the DNA is TGTGCCAGCAGCCACCCGGGGACTCAGGAACTAACTAACTATGGCTACACCTTC.

This clonotype was recorded a few times. The chain carries TRBV12-3 or TRBV12-4 and TRBJ1-5, with D perhaps TRBD1 (5 bases). The CDR3 totals 16 residues. V lost 3 bases, J lost 4 bases, and 16 bases lay in between. The CDR3 region has the DNA TGTGCCAGCAGTTTTAGATCAGGGACGAGGAATCAGCCCCAGCATTTT. Translating gives CASSFRSGTRNQPQHF.

The V call is TRBV12-3 or TRBV12-4, the J call TRBJ2-7; 10 nucleotides agree with TRBD1. The CDR3 consists of 15 residues. J was trimmed by 6 bases and V by 6 bases; bases with no gene match: 11. The CDR3: CASSLGGTGVREQYF. CDR3 sequence (DNA): TGTGCCAGCAGCCTAGGGGGGACAGGGGTACGCGAGCAGTACTTC.

This rearrangement joins TRBV29-1 to TRBJ2-2, with D possibly matching TRBD1 (5 bases). V lost 6 bases to trimming and J lost 7 bases, with 9 bases between them. Germline V gene sequence: CDR1 SQVTM, CDR2 ANQGSEA. CDR3 length: 11 residues. CDR3 protein: CSVGHGGELFF. The CDR3 coding sequence is TGCAGCGTAGGACACGGCGGGGAGCTGTTTTTT.

This clonotype was observed at least ten times. The CDR3 region is CASSEGMDRYGYTF. The DNA of the CDR3 is TGTGCCAGCAGTGAAGGAATGGACCGCTATGGCTACACCTTC. The chain couples TRBV6-1 to TRBJ1-2; no firm D call. Per germline, CDR1 MNHNS and CDR2 SASEGT. The CDR3 sequence is 14 residues long. The ends were cut back, 1 base at V and 4 bases at J, with 10 bases in the middle.

V is TRBV19 and J is TRBJ1-1; D is unresolved. Trimming removed 5 bases at V and 1 base at J, with 17 bases between. CDR3 length: 16 residues. Looked up from germline, CDR1 is LNHDA and CDR2 is SQIVND (reference sequence). CDR3 residues: CASSGKRSRRNTEAFF. As DNA, the CDR3 is TGTGCCAGTAGTGGAAAGAGAAGCCGAAGGAACACTGAAGCTTTCTTT.

The chain combines TRBV10-2 with TRBJ1-2; D unresolved. The CDR3 is 16 residues long. Germline assignment: CDR1 WSHSY and CDR2 SAAADI. Trimming removed 7 bases at V and 4 bases at J, with 22 bases between. CDR3 bases: TGCGCCAGCATCGGAAGGGTGGAGGTTGAAGGCTATGGCTACACCTTC. This gives the protein CASIGRVEVEGYGYTF.